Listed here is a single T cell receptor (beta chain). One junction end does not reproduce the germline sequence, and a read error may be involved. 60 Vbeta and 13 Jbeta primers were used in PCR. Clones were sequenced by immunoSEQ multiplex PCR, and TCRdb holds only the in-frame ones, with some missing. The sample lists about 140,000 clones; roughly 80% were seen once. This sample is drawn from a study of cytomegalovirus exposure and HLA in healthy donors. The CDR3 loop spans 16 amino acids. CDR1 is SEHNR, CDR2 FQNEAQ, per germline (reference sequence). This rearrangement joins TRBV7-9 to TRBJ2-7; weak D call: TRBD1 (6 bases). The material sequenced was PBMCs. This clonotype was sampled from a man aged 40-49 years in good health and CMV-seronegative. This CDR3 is CSSSLTPLDSTYEQYF. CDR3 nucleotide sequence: TGTTCCAGCAGCTTAACGCCCCTGGACAGCACCTACGAGCAGTACTTC.